Listed here are 30 T cell receptor beta chains from one sample, sequenced in a study of human T cells and chemical hapten exposure. From the 5' RACE reads, TCRdb called clonotypes with MiXCR, one entry per CDR3 protein. The sample contains around 140,000 distinct CDR3 sequences, approximately 4% of which appear only once. The study extracted total RNA from unfractionated whole blood. These receptors were taken from a female donor in good health.

This clonotype occurred many times. CDR3 nucleotide sequence: TGTGCCAGCAATACAGGGGCAGCTAACTATGGCTACACCTTC. Its translation is CASNTGAANYGYTF. The genes are TRBV12-3 or TRBV12-4 and TRBJ1-2, with 7 bases aligning to TRBD1. This CDR3 contains 14 residues. Trimming removed 7 bases from V and 0 bases from J; junction bases left unmatched: 5.

V and J are TRBV12-3 or TRBV12-4 and TRBJ2-2; no definite D call. Between the trimmed V and J ends, which lost 3 bases and 8 bases, there was a span of 7 bases. CDR3 size: 12 residues. The chain's CDR3 is CASSLASGELFF. The CDR3 DNA reads TGTGCCAGCAGTTTGGCAAGTGGGGAGCTGTTTTTT.

The sample holds a few counts of this clonotype. CDR3 loop: CAISENRALTDQPQHF. For the CDR3, the DNA is TGTGCCATCAGTGAGAACAGGGCCCTCACGGATCAGCCCCAGCATTTT. V gene TRBV10-3 combines with J gene TRBJ1-5; D may be TRBD1 (6 bases). Between the trimmed V and J ends, which lost 2 bases and 5 bases, there was a span of 16 bases. The CDR3 consists of 16 residues. In germline, CDR1 is ENHRY, CDR2 SYGVKD.

This clonotype appeared many times. The rearrangement joins TRBV24-1 to TRBJ2-1; TRBD2 might be the D (5 bases). This CDR3 is built from 16 residues. V lost 4 bases and J 5 bases, leaving 17 bases between the germline ends. The germline V gene encodes CDR1 KGHDR and CDR2 SFDVKD. CDR3 nucleotides: TGTGCCACCAGTGAGGGAGCAGGCATACCTAACAATGAGCAGTTCTTC. This codes for CATSEGAGIPNNEQFF.

This clonotype showed up many times. J is TRBJ2-7 and V is TRBV28; 11 bases match TRBD2. CDR1 and CDR2 from the germline V gene are MDHEN and SYDVKM. Unmatched junction bases numbered 11, after V lost 6 bases and J lost 7 bases. CDR3 size: 15 residues. The CDR3 DNA reads as TGTGCCAGCAGAGGAACGACTAGCGGGGCGAGGGAGCAGTACTTC. It encodes CASRGTTSGAREQYF.

V usage is TRBV5-6 and J usage is TRBJ1-6; TRBD1 aligns across 7 bases. V dropped 4 bases and J dropped 8; count of bases not matched to a gene: 6. Germline CDR1 SGHDT, CDR2 YYEEEE. The CDR3 length is 14 residues. The CDR3 nucleotides are TGTGCCAGCAGCCCGGGGACAGTCGATTCACCCCTCCACTTT. Translation gives CASSPGTVDSPLHF. Looking up the rest from reference TRBV5-6 and TRBJ1-6 gives the full variable domain: DAGVTQSPTHLIKTRGQQVTLRCSPKSGHDTVSWYQQALGQGPQFIFQYYEEEERQRGNFPDRFSGHQFPNYSSELNVNALLLGDSALYLCASSPGTVDSPLHFGNGTRLTVT.

Only a few counts were recorded for this clonotype. This sequence joins TRBV20-1 and TRBJ1-1; D remains ambiguous. The CDR3 runs to 16 residues. Per germline, CDR1 DFQATT and CDR2 SNEGSKA (reference sequence). Trimming took 3 bases from V and 1 from J, leaving 18 bases between them. The CDR3 reads CSASWRGGQRNTEAFF. The CDR3 coding sequence is TGCAGTGCTAGTTGGCGGGGTGGGCAGAGGAACACTGAAGCTTTCTTT.

This clonotype came up a few times. This chain uses TRBV20-1 with TRBJ2-3; a weak D match, TRBD2 (5 bases). V lost 5 bases to trimming and J lost 0 bases, with 15 bases between them. CDR3 size: 15 residues. Germline values: CDR1 DFQATT, CDR2 SNEGSKA (reference sequence). The CDR3 loop is CSAAVARTSTDTQYF. DNA of the CDR3: TGCAGTGCTGCGGTAGCGAGGACTAGCACAGATACGCAGTATTTT.

There are many counts of this clonotype. This rearrangement joins TRBV6-6 to TRBJ1-6; D unresolved. V dropped 0 bases and J dropped 10 bases, with 10 bases sitting between them. The CDR3 extends over 14 amino acids. CDR1 and CDR2 from the germline V gene are MNHNY and SVGAGI (reference sequence). This CDR3 is CASSYSRFKSPLHF. CDR3 coding DNA: TGTGCCAGCAGTTACTCGCGGTTCAAGTCACCCCTCCACTTT.

This clonotype was detected many times. The chain links TRBV2 to TRBJ2-1, with 9 nucleotides matching TRBD2. Unmatched junction bases numbered 7, after V lost 7 bases and J lost 3 bases. Germline-derived CDR1 and CDR2 are SNHLY and FYNNEI. The CDR3 runs to 15 residues. The CDR3 DNA sequence: TGTGCCAGCACCCCCGGGACTAGCTTCTACAATGAGCAGTTCTTC. Amino acids: CASTPGTSFYNEQFF.

Points on this clonotype: It may be a read error: a sequence one base away is much more abundant. This chain connects TRBV7-2 to TRBJ2-3; possibly TRBD2 for D (5 bases). This CDR3 comprises 14 residues. Germline V gene lookup returns CDR1 SGHTA and CDR2 FQGNSA. CDR3 bases: TGTGCCAGCAGCCTGAGGGCCAGCACATATACGCAGTATTTT. It encodes CASSLRASTYTQYF. Filled out from reference TRBV7-2 and TRBJ2-3, the complete variable domain reads GAGVSQSPSNKVTEKGKDVELRCDPISGHTALYWYRQSLGQGLEFLIYFQGNSAPDKSGLPSDRFSAERTGGSVSTLTIQRTQQEDSAVYLCASSLRASTYTQYFGPGTRLTVL.

In this sample, this clonotype turned up many times. This sequence joins TRBV5-1 and TRBJ2-3; D is ambiguous. The CDR3 sequence is 17 residues long. The V gene's germline CDR1 is SGHRS and CDR2 YFSETQ. Trimming took 1 base from V and 5 from J, leaving 20 bases between them. DNA of the CDR3: TGCGCCAGCAGCTTGATGACTTGGACCGGCAATCAAGATACGCAGTATTTT. It codes for CASSLMTWTGNQDTQYF.

This clonotype was picked up many times. CDR3 in DNA: TGTGCCAGCAATCAGAGGGGCGGGGATACGCAGTATTTT. It encodes CASNQRGGDTQYF. The V gene is TRBV2, the J gene TRBJ2-3, with D perhaps given as TRBD1 or TRBD2 (5 bases each). CDR3 length: 13 amino acids. Trimming took off 7 bases at V and 6 bases at J, with 14 bases between the two ends. CDR1 is SNHLY, CDR2 FYNNEI, per germline.

This clonotype was counted at least ten times. The gene calls are TRBV7-9 and TRBJ2-3; a possible D gene is TRBD2 (6 bases). The CDR3 consists of 15 residues. Trimming pared 3 bases from V and 3 bases from J, leaving 13 bases between. Germline CDR1 SEHNR, CDR2 FQNEAQ (reference sequence). The CDR3 nucleotides read TGTGCCAGCAGCTTTGGTCTAGCGCGGACAGATACGCAGTATTTT. Its protein is CASSFGLARTDTQYF.

This clonotype was picked up many times. This chain connects TRBV12-3 or TRBV12-4 to TRBJ1-6; possibly TRBD1 for D (5 bases). The CDR3 extends over 15 amino acids. With 2 bases removed from V and 10 bases from J, the gap between germline ends came to 15 bases. In nucleotides, the CDR3 is TGTGCCAGCAGTTTACATGGCTCCGGGGGGTCACCCCTCCACTTT. Amino acid sequence: CASSLHGSGGSPLHF.

This clonotype appeared many times. This rearrangement joins TRBV15 to TRBJ1-2; 7 nucleotides agree with TRBD1. The CDR3 has 17 residues. From germline, CDR1 is LNHNV and CDR2 YYDKDF (reference sequence). V was pared by 5 bases and J by 4 bases, with 16 bases of the junction left unmatched. The DNA of the CDR3 is TGTGCCACCAGCGCCGAGGGGGCCCCAAGAGGAAGCTATGGCTACACCTTC. This codes for CATSAEGAPRGSYGYTF.

This clonotype appeared many times. V and J are TRBV6-6 and TRBJ2-2; 8 nucleotides match TRBD1. The V segment lost 6 bases and the J segment 3 bases; nucleotides outside the gene matches: 3. The CDR3 totals 14 residues. CDR1 is MNHNY, CDR2 SVGAGI, per germline (reference sequence). CDR3: CASRPGQDTGELFF. The CDR3 coding sequence is TGTGCCAGCAGACCGGGACAGGACACCGGGGAGCTGTTTTTT.

This clonotype was observed at least ten times. The chain has TRBV5-1 and TRBJ2-5; TRBD1 agrees at 9 bases. Germline lookup yields CDR1 SGHRS and CDR2 YFSETQ. The CDR3 loop spans 14 amino acids. V was clipped by 6 bases and J by 1 base; unmatched bases: 4. The CDR3 DNA is TGCGCCAGCACCGCGGACAGGGGCCAAGAGACCCAGTACTTC. Protein product: CASTADRGQETQYF.

This clonotype was seen a handful of times. The CDR3 does not end in the conserved phenylalanine or tryptophan, so this is likely a read error. The gene calls are TRBV18 and TRBJ2-3; maybe TRBD1 (5 bases). The germline V gene has CDR1 KGHSH and CDR2 LQKENI. Deletions cut 1 base from V and 0 bases from J, with 11 bases between. CDR3 length equals 16 residues. CDR3 amino acids: CASSPLRGRSTDTQYL. The CDR3 DNA follows: TGTGCCAGCTCACCACTAAGGGGCAGAAGCACAGATACGCAGTATTTG.

Many counts were recorded for this clonotype. The chain has TRBV5-1 and TRBJ2-1, with D possibly being TRBD2 (6 bases). The CDR3 has 15 residues. Trimming took off 4 bases at V and 2 bases at J, with 13 bases between the two ends. Germline CDR1 reads SGHRS; CDR2 reads YFSETQ. CDR3 nucleotides: TGCGCCAGCAGCCACGGGGGTCAGCCCTACAATGAGCAGTTCTTC. Its translation is CASSHGGQPYNEQFF. Full variable domain (remainder filled in from reference TRBV5-1 and TRBJ2-1): KAGVTQTPRYLIKTRGQQVTLSCSPISGHRSVSWYQQTPGQGLQFLFEYFSETQRNKGNFPGRFSGRQFSNSRSEMNVSTLELGDSALYLCASSHGGQPYNEQFFGPGTRLTVL.

There are many counts of this clonotype. The chain combines TRBV20-1 with TRBJ1-1, with D unclear. CDR1 DFQATT and CDR2 SNEGSKA come from the germline V gene (reference sequence). V was pared by 6 bases and J by 0 bases, with 14 bases between. The CDR3 runs to 14 residues. CDR3 nucleotide sequence: TGCAGTGCCCAACCCGGAGGCGTGAACACTGAAGCTTTCTTT. Encoded protein: CSAQPGGVNTEAFF.

The J gene is TRBJ1-5, the V gene TRBV5-1; D possibly corresponds to TRBD1 (5 bases). The CDR3 loop spans 15 amino acids. Trimming removed 3 bases from V and 5 bases from J, with 15 bases in between. Per the germline V gene, CDR1 is SGHRS and CDR2 is YFSETQ. The CDR3 reads CASSWGDAGDQPQHF. For the CDR3, the DNA is TGCGCCAGCAGCTGGGGGGATGCGGGAGATCAGCCCCAGCATTTT. Full variable domain (remainder filled in from reference TRBV5-1 and TRBJ1-5): KAGVTQTPRYLIKTRGQQVTLSCSPISGHRSVSWYQQTPGQGLQFLFEYFSETQRNKGNFPGRFSGRQFSNSRSEMNVSTLELGDSALYLCASSWGDAGDQPQHFGDGTRLSIL.

This clonotype occurred a few times. V gene TRBV5-5 combines with J gene TRBJ2-4; D is unclear. This CDR3 spans 14 amino acids. With 6 bases removed from V and 8 bases from J, the gap between germline ends came to 18 bases. Per germline, CDR1 SGHKS and CDR2 YYEKEE (reference sequence). The CDR3 loop reads CASMVLGCNDIQYF. The CDR3 nucleotides are TGTGCCAGCATGGTACTGGGGTGTAATGACATTCAGTACTTC.

Many counts were recorded for this clonotype. The chain links TRBV4-3 to TRBJ1-4; no clear D gene. The germline V and J ends were trimmed by 0 bases and 0 bases, with 5 bases remaining between them. The germline V gene has CDR1 LGHNA and CDR2 YSLEER. The CDR3 is made up of 15 amino acids. The CDR3 DNA is TGCGCCAGCAGCCAAGATACAGCAACTAATGAAAAACTGTTTTTT. It translates to CASSQDTATNEKLFF.

V gene TRBV18 combines with J gene TRBJ1-4; 7 nucleotides agree with TRBD1. Germline lookup yields CDR1 KGHSH and CDR2 LQKENI. The CDR3 has 17 amino acids. The J segment lost 0 bases and the V segment lost 2 bases, leaving 6 bases of the junction unmatched. The CDR3 is CASSPTTGSTTNEKLFF. The DNA for the CDR3 is TGTGCCAGCTCACCAACGACAGGGTCTACAACTAATGAAAAACTGTTTTTT.

This clonotype was picked up many times. J is TRBJ2-3 and V is TRBV7-2; 8 positions match TRBD2. CDR1 is SGHTA, CDR2 FQGNSA, per germline. After removal of 2 bases from V and 0 bases from J, the junction contained 7 bases not matched to a gene. The CDR3 loop spans 17 amino acids. The CDR3 DNA reads as TGTGCCAGCAGCTTACAAGCGGGGGCCTCTAGCACAGATACGCAGTATTTT. Translation gives CASSLQAGASSTDTQYF.

This chain uses TRBV7-6 with TRBJ2-1, with D perhaps matching TRBD1 or TRBD2 (5 bases each). CDR1 SGHVS and CDR2 FNYEAQ come from the germline V gene. Trimming took off 3 bases at V and 8 bases at J, with 17 bases between the two ends. The CDR3 has 15 amino acids. For the CDR3, the DNA is TGTGCCAGCAGCTTTAGAGGGGCGTTTACCCATGAGCAGTTCTTC. Residues: CASSFRGAFTHEQFF.

This clonotype occurred many times. The chain employs TRBV6-5 and TRBJ2-6; no reliable D call. Germline CDR1 reads MNHEY; CDR2 reads SVGAGI. This CDR3 has 15 amino acids. V lost 4 bases, J lost 1 base, and 8 bases lay in between. CDR3 amino acids: CASSSLLSGANVLTF. CDR3 nucleotides: TGTGCCAGCAGTTCACTGCTGTCTGGGGCCAACGTCCTGACTTTC.

This clonotype was found many times. The V gene is TRBV6-2 or TRBV6-3, the J gene TRBJ1-5; D not certain. V was trimmed by 5 bases and J by 3 bases, leaving 14 bases between them. CDR1 is MNHEY and CDR2 is SVGEGT in the germline V gene. There are 15 residues in the CDR3. The chain's CDR3 is CASSQHPGNNQPQHF. In nucleotides, the CDR3 is TGTGCCAGCAGTCAACACCCAGGAAACAATCAGCCCCAGCATTTT.

This clonotype was counted many times. The gene calls are TRBV12-3 or TRBV12-4 and TRBJ1-5, with a weak D call TRBD1 (6 bases). The V gene lost 1 base and the J gene lost 6 bases, with 13 bases spanning the gap. The CDR3 spans 15 residues. The CDR3 region is CASSLDVGGLQPQHF. CDR3 in DNA: TGTGCCAGCAGTTTAGATGTTGGGGGGCTTCAGCCCCAGCATTTT.